Shown below are 10 T cell receptor beta chains from a single sample sequenced in a study of CD8 T cells in ankylosing spondylitis. In TCRdb, the 5' RACE reads were re-called with MiXCR into one record per CDR3 protein. This table holds 130,000 or so distinct CDR3 sequences, roughly 7.3% found once. Sample: blood, either unsorted or a sorted T cell fraction (not recorded which). These TCRs come from a male donor with ankylosing spondylitis or in good health (not recorded which).

This clonotype has a count of ten or more. The rearrangement joins TRBV5-1 to TRBJ2-7, with 9 bases that match TRBD1. The CDR3 is 15 amino acids. CDR1 and CDR2 (germline): SGHRS, YFSETQ. With 4 bases clipped from V and 1 base from J, the junction kept 6 bases outside the gene matches. The CDR3 reads CASSPGGTGSYEQYF. The CDR3 DNA is TGCGCCAGCAGCCCCGGAGGGACAGGGTCCTACGAGCAGTACTTC.

The V and J genes are TRBV5-5 and TRBJ2-2; no clear D. Trimming stripped 7 bases from V and 9 bases from J, with 19 bases between. Germline-derived CDR1 and CDR2 are SGHKS and YYEKEE (reference sequence). The CDR3 sequence is 14 residues long. In nucleotides, the CDR3 is TGTGCCAGCGGCCCCGGGCTCCCGTCCTGGGAGCTGTTTTTT. It translates to CASGPGLPSWELFF.

The sample holds many counts of this clonotype. The chain is built from TRBV13 and TRBJ2-1; D is ambiguous. Trimming removed 3 bases at V and 9 bases at J, with 12 bases between. Germline CDR1 is PRHDT and CDR2 is FYEKMQ (reference sequence). The CDR3 totals 13 residues. The CDR3 loop is CASSLKGVGEQFF. CDR3 coding DNA: TGTGCCAGCAGCTTGAAGGGTGTCGGTGAGCAGTTCTTC.

This clonotype was counted ten times or more. This chain links TRBV25-1 with TRBJ2-4, with TRBD1 as a possible D gene (7 bases). The V gene's germline CDR1 is MGHDK and CDR2 SYGVNS. V lost 6 bases, J lost 0 bases, and 21 bases lay in between. The length of the CDR3 is 18 residues. In nucleotides, the CDR3 is TGTGCCAGCAGCTTCTGCCAGGGGGGAAGTTTAGCCAAAAACATTCAGTACTTC. This codes for CASSFCQGGSLAKNIQYF.

This clonotype was counted many times. The V gene is TRBV20-1, the J gene TRBJ1-5; 7 bases align to TRBD1. In germline, CDR1 is DFQATT, CDR2 SNEGSKA (reference sequence). Losses at the gene ends were 6 bases for V and 2 bases for J; bases not matched to a gene: 7. This CDR3 is 14 amino acids long. DNA of the CDR3: TGCAGTGCGCTGGGACAGTGGGGCAATCAGCCCCAGCATTTT. Its translation is CSALGQWGNQPQHF.

This rearrangement joins TRBV4-2 to TRBJ2-3; 11 bases are a match to TRBD2. Per the germline V gene, CDR1 is LGHNA and CDR2 is YNFKEQ. CDR3 length: 17 residues. V shed 4 bases and J 4 bases; nucleotides not matched to a gene: 10. CDR3 DNA: TGTGCCAGCAGCCCTCCACTAGCGGGAGAAGGGGCAGATACGCAGTATTTT. Protein: CASSPPLAGEGADTQYF.

Many counts were recorded for this clonotype. This chain joins TRBV7-3 and TRBJ2-1, with D possibly TRBD2 on 5 matching bases. Germline CDR1 SGHTA, CDR2 FQGTGA. The germline V and J ends were trimmed by 1 base and 9 bases, with 16 bases remaining between them. The CDR3 spans 15 residues. Written as DNA, the CDR3 is TGTGCCAGCAGCTTAAGTCGGGGTGAGGTAGGTGAGCAGTTCTTC. Amino acids: CASSLSRGEVGEQFF.

This clonotype showed up many times. CDR3 sequence reads: CAISPGTDTEAFF. The CDR3 DNA sequence: TGTGCCATCAGCCCCGGGACAGACACTGAAGCTTTCTTT. The gene calls are TRBV10-3 and TRBJ1-1; 7 bases match TRBD1. This CDR3 contains 13 residues. Germline CDR1 reads ENHRY; CDR2 reads SYGVKD. The V and J ends lost 6 bases and 3 bases, in that order; junction bases with no gene match: 4.

This clonotype has more than one count but fewer than ten. The rearrangement uses TRBV12-3 or TRBV12-4 and TRBJ2-4, with 10 positions matching TRBD1. The CDR3 runs to 14 residues. J lost 7 bases, V lost 7 bases, and 7 bases had no gene match. The CDR3 spells CASTDGQGGNIQYF. The CDR3 nucleotides are TGTGCCAGCACCGACGGACAGGGGGGGAACATTCAGTACTTC.

The chain employs TRBV5-1 and TRBJ2-7, with 13 bases identical to TRBD2. The CDR3 runs to 16 residues. V trimming: 4 bases; J trimming: 4 bases; junction bases outside the gene matches: 8. The germline CDR1 and CDR2 sequences are SGHRS and YFSETQ. The CDR3 nucleotides read TGCGCCAGCAGCCCTAGGACTAGCGGGGGTACGTACGAGCAGTACTTC. Translation: CASSPRTSGGTYEQYF.